The 29 T cell receptor beta chains in this list originate from one sample, sequenced in a study of T cells in Graves' hyperthyroidism and ophthalmopathy (dated by TCRdb to about 2019). The library was generated by multiplex PCR. The listed sequencing device is Illumina HiSeq 2000. The TCR beta CDR3 regions were amplified from RNA transcripts. The first round of RT-PCR for the TCR CDR3 was performed with the HTBI primer set and the Qiagen OneStep RT-PCR kit. TCRdb reworked the public reads: Q25 trimming with fastp, MiXCR clone assembly, productive beta chains retained. Rows are combined by CDR3 protein, so each entry shows the most common genes and DNA. This sample comprises a few hundred thousand distinct CDR3 sequences, more than 13% of them detected only once. Of the sample, approximately 32% falls within the top ten clones. Sequenced input: blood. These receptors were collected from a woman aged 25 to 39 with Graves' hyperthyroidism.

The chain is built from TRBV4-2 and TRBJ2-1, with D possibly TRBD2 on 6 matching bases. The CDR3 is 15 residues long. Germline-derived CDR1 and CDR2 are LGHNA and YNFKEQ. Trimming removed 4 bases at V and 3 bases at J, with 13 bases between. The CDR3 DNA follows: TGTGCCAGCAGCCGTACTAGCACAGACTACAATGAGCAGTTCTTC. Translated, it gives CASSRTSTDYNEQFF.

CDR3 nucleotide sequence: TGTGCCAGCAGTGAGGGTGGGGCAATGACTGAAGCTTTCTTT. It yields the protein CASSEGGAMTEAFF. The chain links TRBV6-1 to TRBJ1-1, with a possible D match to TRBD1 (5 bases). In germline, CDR1 is MNHNS, CDR2 SASEGT. Trimming left V 3 bases short and J 5 bases short, with 13 bases between. The CDR3 runs 14 residues.

This clonotype was seen a handful of times. The chain has TRBV3-1 and TRBJ2-5; D is perhaps TRBD1 or TRBD2 (5 bases each). Germline V gene lookup returns CDR1 LGHDT and CDR2 YNNKEL (reference sequence). Trimming shortened V by 4 bases and J by 9 bases, and 9 bases separated the two germline ends. This CDR3 comprises 11 residues. The CDR3 bases are TGTGCCAGCAGCCCTGGGACGGCCCAGTACTTC. It is translated as CASSPGTAQYF.

The sample holds a few counts of this clonotype. The J gene is TRBJ1-2, the V gene TRBV20-1; D might be TRBD1 (5 bases). CDR1 is DFQATT, CDR2 SNEGSKA, per germline (reference sequence). Trimming removed 0 bases at V and 0 bases at J, with 17 bases between. The CDR3 has 17 residues. CDR3 sequence (DNA): TGCAGTGCTAGAGATGGGGCCGGGGTGACTGCTAACTATGGCTACACCTTC. This gives the protein CSARDGAGVTANYGYTF.

Turning to this clonotype: The junction and the germline gene differ at one end; a read error may be behind it. The genes are TRBV6-2 or TRBV6-3 and TRBJ2-1; 9 bases fit TRBD1. Germline CDR1 is MNHEY and CDR2 is SVGEGT. The CDR3 length is 15 residues. DNA of the CDR3: TGTGCCAGCAACTTCATTGGGACAGGGTACAGTGAGCAGTTCTTC. Protein: CASNFIGTGYSEQFF.

This clonotype was picked up many times. The gene calls are TRBV28 and TRBJ2-7; D is possibly TRBD2 (6 bases). Germline assignment: CDR1 MDHEN and CDR2 SYDVKM. Trimming removed 3 bases at V and 4 bases at J, with 10 bases between. The length of the CDR3 is 13 residues. CDR3 residues: CASSFPTSYEQYF. The CDR3 DNA sequence: TGTGCCAGCAGTTTCCCGACTAGTTACGAGCAGTACTTC.

The rearrangement uses TRBV11-2 and TRBJ2-2; TRBD1 might be the D (6 bases). Germline lookup yields CDR1 SGHAT and CDR2 FQNNGV. The CDR3 covers 16 residues. V lost 5 bases and J 5 bases, leaving 18 bases between the germline ends. The chain's CDR3 is CASSPPTGLTTGELFF. CDR3 in DNA: TGTGCCAGCAGCCCGCCAACAGGGCTGACTACCGGGGAGCTGTTTTTT.

The chain employs TRBV12-3 or TRBV12-4 and TRBJ2-2; D may be TRBD1 (6 bases). V was pared by 5 bases and J by 12 bases, with 13 bases between. This CDR3 is 12 amino acids long. The CDR3 coding sequence is TGTGCCAGCAGTCACGGGACAAGGAAGCTGTTTTTT. Translating it yields CASSHGTRKLFF.

This clonotype was picked up a small number of times. This chain joins TRBV5-1 and TRBJ2-1, with 11 bases lining up with TRBD1. With 7 bases clipped from V and 7 bases from J, the junction kept 13 bases outside the gene matches. The CDR3 loop spans 16 amino acids. Germline V gene data show CDR1 as SGHRS and CDR2 as YFSETQ. The CDR3: CASHVTSGTGGNEQFF. The CDR3 coding sequence is TGCGCCAGCCACGTTACATCCGGGACAGGGGGTAATGAGCAGTTCTTC.

This clonotype was recorded many times. This rearrangement joins TRBV28 to TRBJ2-7; perhaps D is TRBD1 or TRBD2 (5 bases each). CDR1 and CDR2 (germline): MDHEN, SYDVKM. Trimming removed 8 bases at V and 0 bases at J, with 11 bases between. CDR3 length equals 13 residues. This CDR3 is CASLRGDSYEQYF. The CDR3 nucleotides read TGTGCCAGCCTCCGAGGGGACTCCTACGAGCAGTACTTC.

The chain is built from TRBV4-1 and TRBJ2-2; D not certain. Germline-derived CDR1 and CDR2 are MGHRA and YSYEKL. The CDR3 contains 16 residues. Trimming took 2 bases from V and 1 from J, leaving 11 bases between them. CDR3 nucleotides: TGCGCCAGCAGCCAACATGTGGCCGAGAACACCGGGGAGCTGTTTTTT. Amino acids: CASSQHVAENTGELFF.

CDR3 region: CASSSGTSGRRGYNEQFF. The DNA of the CDR3 is TGTGCCAGCAGCTCCGGGACTAGCGGGAGACGCGGCTACAATGAGCAGTTCTTC. The chain has TRBV25-1 and TRBJ2-1, with TRBD2 matching over 14 bases. J lost 3 bases, V lost 6 bases, and 10 bases had no gene match. Germline V gives CDR1 MGHDK, CDR2 SYGVNS. There are 18 residues in the CDR3. Full variable domain (outside the CDR3, taken from reference TRBV25-1 and TRBJ2-1): EADIYQTPRYLVIGTGKKITLECSQTMGHDKMYWYQQDPGMELHLIHYSYGVNSTEKGDLSSESTVSRIRTEHFPLTLESARPSHTSQYLCASSSGTSGRRGYNEQFFGPGTRLTVL.

The sample holds a few counts of this clonotype. Germline is not matched at one junction end, which may reflect a read error. The V gene is TRBV28, the J gene TRBJ1-1; no clear D gene. Per the germline V gene, CDR1 is MDHEN and CDR2 is SYDVKM. The CDR3 sequence is 14 residues long. This CDR3 reads CASSLWPINIEAFF. The CDR3 nucleotides are TGTGCCAGCAGTTTATGGCCAATTAACATTGAAGCTTTCTTT.

Ten or more counts support this clonotype. V gene TRBV6-6 combines with J gene TRBJ1-2; the D gene is possibly TRBD1 (5 bases). CDR3 length: 13 residues. Trimming shortened V by 2 bases and J by 7 bases, and 11 bases separated the two germline ends. The germline V gene has CDR1 MNHNY and CDR2 SVGAGI (reference sequence). The CDR3 DNA sequence: TGTGCCAGCAGTTACGGAGGAGGGGTTGGCTACACCTTC. This sequence encodes CASSYGGGVGYTF.

This clonotype was seen repeatedly, ten times or more. Compared with germline, one end of the junction differs, possibly owing to a read error. The rearrangement joins TRBV5-1 to TRBJ2-5; 14 positions agree with TRBD2. Germline CDR1 is SGHRS and CDR2 is YFSETQ. The CDR3 extends over 16 amino acids. Written as DNA, the CDR3 is TGTGCCAGCAGCCCCGGACTAGCGGGAGGCGGAGAGACCCAGTACTTC. Translating gives CASSPGLAGGGETQYF.

This clonotype was observed a handful of times. V usage is TRBV5-1 and J usage is TRBJ1-1, with a tentative D call TRBD1 (6 bases). Trimming shortened V by 4 bases and J by 7 bases, and 17 bases separated the two germline ends. CDR1 is SGHRS, CDR2 YFSETQ, per germline. CDR3 length equals 14 residues. The CDR3: CASSIQGLGDEAFF. CDR3 bases: TGCGCCAGCAGCATACAGGGTCTGGGAGATGAAGCTTTCTTT.

This clonotype appeared many times. The chain joins TRBV19 to TRBJ2-3; D gene unclear. V was pared by 3 bases and J by 6 bases, with 10 bases between. The germline gives CDR1 LNHDA, CDR2 SQIVND (reference sequence). The CDR3 covers 13 residues. The CDR3 bases are TGTGCCAGTAGTATTCAAGGATCGGATACGCAGTATTTT. Amino acids: CASSIQGSDTQYF.

This clonotype has a count of ten or more. This sequence joins TRBV24-1 and TRBJ2-1; D call uncertain. Looked up from germline, CDR1 is KGHDR and CDR2 is SFDVKD. The CDR3 extends over 17 amino acids. The V gene lost 4 bases and the J gene lost 0 bases, with 15 bases spanning the gap. The CDR3 region is CATSDLAGPSSYNEQFF. The CDR3 DNA follows: TGTGCCACCAGTGACCTCGCAGGACCCAGCTCCTACAATGAGCAGTTCTTC.

This clonotype was seen ten or more times. The chain employs TRBV27 and TRBJ2-3; D not certain. The CDR3 has 12 amino acids. With 3 bases removed from V and 6 bases from J, the gap between germline ends came to 7 bases. Germline CDR1 reads MNHEY; CDR2 reads SMNVEV (reference sequence). The CDR3 sequence: CASSFFGDTQYF. CDR3 coding DNA: TGTGCCAGCAGTTTCTTTGGGGATACGCAGTATTTT.

The chain uses TRBV6-5 and TRBJ2-7; possibly TRBD1 for D (5 bases). Trimming took off 2 bases at V and 3 bases at J, with 5 bases between the two ends. Germline CDR1 is MNHEY and CDR2 is SVGAGI. The CDR3 sequence is 12 residues long. This CDR3 is CASSYTGYEQYF. CDR3 in DNA: TGTGCCAGCAGTTACACAGGCTACGAGCAGTACTTC.

This clonotype was recorded at least ten times. V and J are TRBV7-8 and TRBJ2-3; D is unresolved. From germline, CDR1 is SGHVS and CDR2 FQNEAQ. The length of the CDR3 is 13 residues. Trimming shortened V by 1 base and J by 5 bases, and 7 bases separated the two germline ends. CDR3 DNA: TGTGCCAGCAGCTTAGAGGTGGGAGATACGCAGTATTTT. As protein: CASSLEVGDTQYF.

This clonotype came up many times. This chain links TRBV7-8 with TRBJ2-3; D not certain. Trimming removed 6 bases at V and 6 bases at J, with 13 bases between. The germline V gene encodes CDR1 SGHVS and CDR2 FQNEAQ. CDR3 length: 13 amino acids. As DNA, the CDR3 is TGTGCCAGCAGTCTGGACCCGACGGATACGCAGTATTTT. Amino acid sequence: CASSLDPTDTQYF.

The chain employs TRBV4-2 and TRBJ1-1; D ambiguous. The germline V and J ends were trimmed by 0 bases and 1 base, with 9 bases remaining between them. Germline assignment: CDR1 LGHNA and CDR2 YNFKEQ. The CDR3 length is 15 residues. The CDR3 here is CASSQDSPGNTEAFF. As DNA, the CDR3 is TGTGCCAGCAGCCAAGATTCCCCAGGGAACACTGAAGCTTTCTTT.

J is TRBJ2-2 and V is TRBV11-1, with 8 bases that match TRBD2. CDR1 SGHAT and CDR2 FQDESV come from the germline V gene (reference sequence). The length of the CDR3 is 16 residues. The ends lost 5 bases at V and 3 bases at J; junction bases unmatched: 8. The CDR3 bases are TGTGCCAGCAGCCCCACGGCAGCGGGAGACACCGGGGAGCTGTTTTTT. Translation gives CASSPTAAGDTGELFF.

This clonotype has a count of ten or more. The chain employs TRBV28 and TRBJ1-2, with D possibly matching TRBD1 (5 bases). In germline, CDR1 is MDHEN, CDR2 SYDVKM. This CDR3 has 13 amino acids. The V end lost 7 bases, the J end lost 8 bases, and 17 bases lay between the germline ends. For the CDR3, the DNA is TGTGCCAGCAACTCTGGGGGTTTGGCAGGCTACACCTTC. This encodes CASNSGGLAGYTF.

In this sample, this clonotype turned up many times. V is TRBV12-3 or TRBV12-4 and J is TRBJ1-2, with D unresolved. Trimming removed 5 bases at V and 0 bases at J, with 10 bases between. There are 14 residues in the CDR3. The chain's CDR3 is CASSERSANYGYTF. The CDR3 nucleotides read TGTGCCAGCAGTGAACGGAGTGCTAACTATGGCTACACCTTC.

This clonotype showed up many times. This sequence joins TRBV20-1 and TRBJ1-1; D is ambiguous. The CDR3 runs to 12 residues. V lost 7 bases to trimming and J lost 1 base, with 10 bases between them. Per the germline V gene, CDR1 is DFQATT and CDR2 is SNEGSKA (reference sequence). DNA of the CDR3: TGCAGTGGGAGGGTCAGGAACACTGAAGCTTTCTTT. This gives the protein CSGRVRNTEAFF.

Points on this clonotype: Mismatch with germline at one junction end may stem from a read error. The CDR3 here is CASSVEGGELFF. The CDR3 DNA reads as TGTGCCAGTAGTGTAGAGGGCGGGGAGCTGTTTTTT. V is TRBV19 and J is TRBJ2-2; D is possibly TRBD2 (5 bases). Germline CDR1 and CDR2: LNHDA and SQIVND (reference sequence). There are 12 residues in the CDR3.

The rearrangement uses TRBV29-1 and TRBJ2-3; 8 bases agree with TRBD2. After removal of 6 bases from V and 2 bases from J, the junction contained 10 bases not matched to a gene. CDR3 length: 15 amino acids. CDR1 and CDR2 from the germline V gene are SQVTM and ANQGSEA. The CDR3 loop is CSVVLAEQFTDTQYF. The CDR3 DNA sequence: TGCAGCGTCGTACTAGCGGAGCAATTCACAGATACGCAGTATTTT.